One sample yielded the 32 T cell receptor beta chains listed below, sequenced in a study of a mutant IDH1 vaccine in newly diagnosed glioma. Produced via immunoSEQ multiplex PCR; TCRdb's table is partial and in-frame only. The profile covers nearly 55,000 clones, with approximately 82% appearing a single time and roughly 3.5% taken by the ten largest. These receptors have no identified antigens. Time point noted: week 5, during vaccination. Doses of 300 ug of mutant IDH1 20-mer peptide were given with topical imiquimod. Sequenced here: PBMCs, sampled from a glioma patient whose treatment included an IDH1 peptide vaccine. Receptor source: a young man with glioma.

This sequence joins TRBV6-5 and TRBJ1-1, with 9 positions matching TRBD1. Trimming cost V 5 bases and J 4 bases; bases outside gene matches: 5. Germline V gives CDR1 MNHEY, CDR2 SVGAGI. This CDR3 spans 14 amino acids. The CDR3 loop is CASSVRQGGTEAFF. CDR3 coding DNA: TGTGCCAGCAGTGTACGACAGGGGGGCACTGAAGCTTTCTTT.

This clone occurred a few times. This chain uses TRBV5-5 with TRBJ1-5; D unclear. The V gene's germline CDR1 is SGHKS and CDR2 YYEKEE (reference sequence). V lost 0 bases, J lost 3 bases, and 10 bases lay in between. This CDR3 region has 15 residues. The DNA for the CDR3 is TGTGCCAGCAGCTTGGGCCCTAGACCCAATCAGCCCCAGCATTTT. It codes for CASSLGPRPNQPQHF.

The rearrangement links TRBV6-1 to TRBJ1-3; D is undetermined. Germline values: CDR1 MNHNS, CDR2 SASEGT. Trimming took 4 bases from V and 0 from J, leaving 13 bases between them. The CDR3 consists of 16 residues. The CDR3 DNA is TGTGCCAGCAGTGGACTTAGCGGGAGCTCTGGAAACACCATATATTTT. Translation gives CASSGLSGSSGNTIYF.

The rearrangement links TRBV30 to TRBJ2-7; TRBD1 is a possible D gene (5 bases). Germline-derived CDR1 and CDR2 are GTSNPN and SVGIG (reference sequence). CDR3 length: 13 residues. The germline V and J ends were trimmed by 0 bases and 7 bases, with 13 bases remaining between them. This CDR3 reads CAWSVSWGTEQYF. CDR3 nucleotide sequence: TGTGCCTGGAGTGTATCGTGGGGCACGGAGCAGTACTTC. The full variable domain, in which reference TRBV30 and TRBJ2-7 provide the parts outside the CDR3, is SQTIHQWPATLVQPVGSPLSLECTVEGTSNPNLYWYRQAAGRGLQLLFYSVGIGQISSEVPQNLSASRPQDRQFILSSKKLLLSDSGFYLCAWSVSWGTEQYFGPGTRLTVT.

The chain is built from TRBV19 and TRBJ1-2; D not certain. The germline V gene encodes CDR1 LNHDA and CDR2 SQIVND (reference sequence). The CDR3 totals 15 residues. With 4 bases removed from V and 4 bases from J, the gap between germline ends came to 16 bases. CDR3 in DNA: TGTGCCAGTAGTAAGGCAGGCGGAGGTATCTATGGCTACACCTTC. It yields the protein CASSKAGGGIYGYTF.

With respect to this clone: Within the sample, other DNA sequences also encode this same CDR3. The V call is TRBV6-5, the J call TRBJ2-3; D is ambiguous. CDR1 and CDR2 from the germline V gene are MNHEY and SVGAGI. The length of the CDR3 is 13 residues. Trimming left V 5 bases short and J 8 bases short, with 14 bases between. The CDR3, as DNA: TGTGCCAGCAGTATAACAAGGACGGGTACGCAGTATTTT. This gives the protein CASSITRTGTQYF.

The chain joins TRBV6-1 to TRBJ2-5; maybe TRBD2 (5 bases). The V gene's germline CDR1 is MNHNS and CDR2 SASEGT. Between the trimmed V and J ends, which lost 7 bases and 5 bases, there was a span of 20 bases. This CDR3 has 15 residues. The CDR3 region has the DNA TGTGCCAGCATCCCAGGCAGATATAGCGAGGAGACCCAGTACTTC. Amino acid sequence: CASIPGRYSEETQYF.

This chain uses TRBV5-8 with TRBJ1-2; D call uncertain. Looked up from germline, CDR1 is SGHTS and CDR2 is YDEGEE. This CDR3 region has 13 residues. Trimming cost V 0 bases and J 8 bases, with 11 bases left between them. CDR3 loop: CASSLDTRGGYTF. The CDR3 DNA follows: TGTGCCAGCAGCTTGGATACGCGCGGGGGCTACACCTTC.

This clone came up a few times. The chain uses TRBV5-1 and TRBJ1-1; D is possibly TRBD1 (5 bases). CDR1 SGHRS and CDR2 YFSETQ come from the germline V gene. V lost 2 bases to trimming and J lost 11 bases, with 16 bases between them. There are 13 residues in the CDR3. As DNA, the CDR3 is TGCGCCAGCAGCTTTCTTTCGACAGTTTGGGCTTTCTTT. It is translated as CASSFLSTVWAFF. The full variable domain, rest sourced from reference TRBV5-1 and TRBJ1-1, is KAGVTQTPRYLIKTRGQQVTLSCSPISGHRSVSWYQQTPGQGLQFLFEYFSETQRNKGNFPGRFSGRQFSNSRSEMNVSTLELGDSALYLCASSFLSTVWAFFGQGTRLTVV.

The chain recombines TRBV28 with TRBJ1-2; D gene ambiguous. The V end was cut by 5 bases, the J end by 8 bases, with 15 bases between. Germline CDR1 is MDHEN and CDR2 is SYDVKM. The CDR3 sequence is 13 residues long. As DNA, the CDR3 is TGTGCCAGCAGTACTCGGGGTGCCAGGGGCTACACCTTC. It specifies CASSTRGARGYTF.

This chain links TRBV6-6 with TRBJ2-7; no clear D gene. This CDR3 spans 14 amino acids. CDR1 is MNHNY, CDR2 SVGAGI, per germline (reference sequence). V shed 5 bases and J shed 0 bases, with 11 bases lying between them. The CDR3 region has the DNA TGTGCCAGCAGTACCGGACCCAGCTCCTACGAGCAGTACTTC. Translated: CASSTGPSSYEQYF.

This chain joins TRBV15 and TRBJ1-3, with 7 bases identical to TRBD1. V lost 3 bases, J lost 0 bases, and 11 bases stayed unmatched. The germline V gene has CDR1 LNHNV and CDR2 YYDKDF (reference sequence). The length of the CDR3 is 18 residues. CDR3 nucleotide sequence: TGTGCCACCAGCAGGAGAGGTTCAGGGGGAGGCTCTGGAAACACCATATATTTT. Protein product: CATSRRGSGGGSGNTIYF. The whole variable domain, filled in from reference TRBV15 and TRBJ1-3, reads DAMVIQNPRYQVTQFGKPVTLSCSQTLNHNVMYWYQQKSSQAPKLLFHYYDKDFNNEADTPDNFQSRRPNTSFCFLDIRSPGLGDTAMYLCATSRRGSGGGSGNTIYFGEGSWLTVV.

The chain couples TRBV18 to TRBJ1-5, with 9 bases identical to TRBD1. This CDR3 comprises 14 residues. Germline assignment: CDR1 KGHSH and CDR2 LQKENI. V dropped 4 bases and J dropped 5; count of bases not matched to a gene: 3. The CDR3 sequence is CASSLRDRDQPQHF. CDR3 sequence (DNA): TGTGCCAGCTCACTCCGGGACAGGGATCAGCCCCAGCATTTT.

In the case of this clone: Germline and junction disagree at one end, which may indicate a read error. This chain joins TRBV6-5 and TRBJ1-2; D uncertain. The CDR3 sequence is 14 residues long. The germline V gene has CDR1 MNHEY and CDR2 SVGAGI. Here the CDR3 reads CASSYSGSRNGYTF. CDR3 coding DNA: TGTGCCAGCAGCTACTCCGGGTCCCGGAATGGCTACACCTTC.

This chain joins TRBV7-9 and TRBJ2-2; tentative D call: TRBD1 (5 bases). Trimming took off 3 bases at V and 9 bases at J, with 14 bases between the two ends. The CDR3 covers 14 residues. The V gene's germline CDR1 is SEHNR and CDR2 FQNEAQ (reference sequence). CDR3 sequence: CASSLQGLSRELFF. CDR3 DNA: TGTGCCAGCAGCTTGCAGGGCCTCTCTCGGGAGCTGTTTTTT.

The chain has TRBV4-2 and TRBJ1-4, with D unresolved. CDR3 length: 15 amino acids. Trimming cost V 3 bases and J 1 base, with 9 bases left between them. The germline V gene has CDR1 LGHNA and CDR2 YNFKEQ. CDR3 region: CASSQARGTNEKLFF. For the CDR3, the DNA is TGTGCCAGCAGCCAGGCCCGGGGAACTAATGAAAAACTGTTTTTT.

The chain carries TRBV4-1 and TRBJ2-7; D may be TRBD1 or TRBD2 (6 bases each). Germline V gene sequence: CDR1 MGHRA, CDR2 YSYEKL. The length of the CDR3 is 15 residues. Trimming cost V 0 bases and J 3 bases, with 12 bases left between them. Here the CDR3 reads CASSQDRGQGYEQYF. DNA for the CDR3: TGCGCCAGCAGCCAAGATCGGGGGCAGGGCTACGAGCAGTACTTC.

The rearrangement uses TRBV2 and TRBJ1-5; TRBD1 might be the D (6 bases). CDR3 length: 17 amino acids. Trimming removed 4 bases at V and 4 bases at J, with 20 bases between. Germline V gene sequence: CDR1 SNHLY, CDR2 FYNNEI. DNA for the CDR3: TGTGCCAGCAGTGTAGTTCGCAGGGGAAATTCTAATCAGCCCCAGCATTTT. Residues: CASSVVRRGNSNQPQHF.

The rearrangement links TRBV6-1 to TRBJ2-5; TRBD2 agrees at 9 bases. The CDR3 sequence is 15 residues long. V dropped 0 bases and J dropped 2; count of bases not matched to a gene: 1. Germline-derived CDR1 and CDR2 are MNHNS and SASEGT. CDR3 coding DNA: TGTGCCAGCAGTGAAGCCGCGGGGGGGCAAGAGACCCAGTACTTC. This codes for CASSEAAGGQETQYF.

The rearrangement links TRBV28 to TRBJ2-7; no clear D. This CDR3 has 11 residues. V was pared by 1 base and J by 6 bases, with 4 bases between. The germline V gene encodes CDR1 MDHEN and CDR2 SYDVKM. The CDR3 protein is CASSLSFEQYF. The DNA of the CDR3 is TGTGCCAGCAGTTTATCTTTCGAGCAGTACTTC.

V usage is TRBV7-8 and J usage is TRBJ2-7, with 7 nucleotides matching TRBD2. The CDR3 loop spans 16 amino acids. The V segment lost 5 bases and the J segment 1 base; nucleotides outside the gene matches: 11. Germline V gene data show CDR1 as SGHVS and CDR2 as FQNEAQ. CDR3 bases: TGTGCCAGCAGCCCCTCGGGAGCGGGGTTTTCCTACGAGCAGTACTTC. It encodes CASSPSGAGFSYEQYF. The variable domain in full, with the rest retrieved from reference TRBV7-8 and TRBJ2-7, is GAGVSQSPRYKVAKRGQDVALRCDPISGHVSLFWYQQALGQGPEFLTYFQNEAQLDKSGLPSDRFFAERPEGSVSTLKIQRTQQEDSAVYLCASSPSGAGFSYEQYFGPGTRLTVT.

CDR3 in DNA: TGCGCCAGCAGCTTTTCCGGCACTAATGAAAAACTGTTTTTT. Its protein is CASSFSGTNEKLFF. The gene calls are TRBV5-1 and TRBJ1-4; D is unresolved. V lost 2 bases and J lost 2, with 7 bases in between. The CDR3 sequence is 14 residues long. The germline V gene encodes CDR1 SGHRS and CDR2 YFSETQ.

This rearrangement joins TRBV6-6 to TRBJ1-5; D is undetermined. CDR1 MNHNY and CDR2 SVGAGI come from the germline V gene (reference sequence). Between the trimmed V and J ends, which lost 2 bases and 2 bases, there was a span of 10 bases. The CDR3 is 15 residues long. Here the CDR3 reads CASSYRGGGNQPQHF. CDR3 DNA sequence: TGTGCCAGCAGTTACCGGGGAGGAGGCAATCAGCCCCAGCATTTT.

This clone has a handful of counts. V gene TRBV2 combines with J gene TRBJ2-7; D could derive from TRBD1 or TRBD2 (5 bases each). Germline V gives CDR1 SNHLY, CDR2 FYNNEI. Trimming stripped 1 base from V and 9 bases from J, with 19 bases between. The CDR3 runs 15 residues. Here the CDR3 reads CASSEGSVLPGGQYF. The CDR3 DNA sequence: TGTGCCAGCAGTGAAGGGTCGGTGTTACCTGGGGGGCAGTACTTC.

The CDR3 nucleotides read TGCGCCAGCAGCTTGGCCCGGAGGGGGAACTATGGCTACACCTTC. Translated: CASSLARRGNYGYTF. This chain connects TRBV5-1 to TRBJ1-2; D is perhaps TRBD1 (6 bases). Germline CDR1 reads SGHRS; CDR2 reads YFSETQ. The CDR3 has 15 residues. V lost 0 bases and J lost 2, with 11 bases in between.

The chain has TRBV11-2 and TRBJ2-5, with TRBD2 matching 12 bases. Per the germline V gene, CDR1 is SGHAT and CDR2 is FQNNGV. This CDR3 has 16 residues. V was pared by 5 bases and J by 4 bases, with 8 bases of the junction left unmatched. The CDR3 DNA follows: TGTGCCAGCAGCCCCGGAATGGGACTAGCGGGAGAGACCCAGTACTTC. Encoded protein: CASSPGMGLAGETQYF.

The V call is TRBV2, the J call TRBJ1-6; tentatively, D is TRBD1 (6 bases). V lost 0 bases and J lost 9, with 12 bases in between. The CDR3 extends over 15 amino acids. Germline V gene lookup returns CDR1 SNHLY and CDR2 FYNNEI. The CDR3 loop reads CASSEAGQPGSPLHF. The CDR3 DNA sequence: TGTGCCAGCAGTGAAGCTGGACAGCCGGGTTCACCCCTCCACTTT.

J is TRBJ1-2 and V is TRBV27; weak D call: TRBD1 (6 bases). Per germline, CDR1 MNHEY and CDR2 SMNVEV (reference sequence). The CDR3 has 16 residues. V lost 4 bases and J 4 bases, leaving 19 bases between the germline ends. In DNA, the CDR3 is TGTGCCAGCAGTTCCAGGACAGCTACCTTTCTCTATGGCTACACCTTC. This encodes CASSSRTATFLYGYTF.

This chain links TRBV28 with TRBJ1-2; tentatively, D is TRBD1 (5 bases). V gave up 5 bases and J gave up 4 bases, with 11 bases separating them. This CDR3 is 13 amino acids long. CDR1 and CDR2 (germline): MDHEN, SYDVKM. The DNA for the CDR3 is TGTGCCAGCAGTCACACGGGGACCTATGGCTACACCTTC. Protein: CASSHTGTYGYTF.

J is TRBJ2-7 and V is TRBV27; the D is unclear. The CDR3 is made up of 14 amino acids. Germline V gene lookup returns CDR1 MNHEY and CDR2 SMNVEV (reference sequence). Trimming stripped 5 bases from V and 3 bases from J, with 14 bases between. For the CDR3, the DNA is TGTGCCAGCAGTGTGGGTTTTTCCTTCTACGAGCAGTACTTC. Translating it yields CASSVGFSFYEQYF.

This chain connects TRBV25-1 to TRBJ1-1; D is ambiguous. Trimming removed 6 bases from V and 6 bases from J, with 11 bases in between. CDR3 length: 12 residues. Germline CDR1 reads MGHDK; CDR2 reads SYGVNS. Here the CDR3 reads CASRDSGPEAFF. For the CDR3, the DNA is TGTGCCAGCAGGGACTCAGGACCTGAAGCTTTCTTT.

J is TRBJ2-1 and V is TRBV7-9, with 12 bases identical to TRBD2. The V and J ends lost 5 bases and 2 bases, in that order; junction bases with no gene match: 1. The length of the CDR3 is 15 residues. The V gene's germline CDR1 is SEHNR and CDR2 FQNEAQ (reference sequence). Written as DNA, the CDR3 is TGTGCCAGCAGCCCTAGCGGGGGGGCCTACAATGAGCAGTTCTTC. It translates to CASSPSGGAYNEQFF.